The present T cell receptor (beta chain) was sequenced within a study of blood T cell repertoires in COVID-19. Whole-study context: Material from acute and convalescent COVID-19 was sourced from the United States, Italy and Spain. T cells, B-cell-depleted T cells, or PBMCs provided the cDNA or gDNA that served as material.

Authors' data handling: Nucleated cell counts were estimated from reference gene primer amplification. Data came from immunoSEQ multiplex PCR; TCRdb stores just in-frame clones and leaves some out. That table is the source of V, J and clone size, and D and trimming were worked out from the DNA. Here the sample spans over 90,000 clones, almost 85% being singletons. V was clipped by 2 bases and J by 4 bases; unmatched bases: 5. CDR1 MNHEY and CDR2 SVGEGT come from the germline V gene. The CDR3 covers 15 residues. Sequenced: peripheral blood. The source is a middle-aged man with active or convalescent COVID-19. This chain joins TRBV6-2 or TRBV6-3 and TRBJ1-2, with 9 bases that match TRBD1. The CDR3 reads CASSYTGDRAYGYTF. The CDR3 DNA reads TGTGCCAGCAGTTACACAGGGGACAGGGCCTATGGCTACACCTTC.